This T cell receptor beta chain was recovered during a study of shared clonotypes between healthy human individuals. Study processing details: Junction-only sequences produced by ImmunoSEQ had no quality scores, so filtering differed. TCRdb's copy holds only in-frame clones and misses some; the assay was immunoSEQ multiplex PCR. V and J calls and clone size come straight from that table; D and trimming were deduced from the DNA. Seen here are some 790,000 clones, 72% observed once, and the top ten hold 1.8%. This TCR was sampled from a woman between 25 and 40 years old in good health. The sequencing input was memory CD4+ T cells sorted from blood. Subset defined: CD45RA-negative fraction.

The CDR3 sequence is CASSPRSPLSGTYEQYF. CDR3 coding DNA: TGTGCCAGCAGCCCCCGCAGCCCCCTTAGCGGAACCTACGAGCAGTACTTC. The rearrangement joins TRBV9 to TRBJ2-7, with D possibly TRBD2 on 6 matching bases. This CDR3 comprises 17 residues. Per germline, CDR1 SGDLS and CDR2 YYNGEE. The germline V and J ends were trimmed by 4 bases and 2 bases, with 22 bases remaining between them.